The 15 T cell receptor beta chains below were found in one sample sequenced in a study of response to subunit inactivated influenza vaccine. TCRdb fed the RT-PCR reads into MiXCR, producing one record per CDR3 protein. The table records a few hundred thousand distinct CDR3 sequences, about 14% of them present only once. Specimen: PBMCs from blood, collected 11 to 12 days after vaccination. These receptor sequences come from a man aged 50 to 60 who received an inactivated influenza vaccine.

The V and J genes are TRBV5-6 and TRBJ1-1, with D perhaps TRBD1 (6 bases). The CDR3 runs 14 residues. The germline gives CDR1 SGHDT, CDR2 YYEEEE. V was trimmed by 3 bases and J by 4 bases, leaving 13 bases between them. CDR3 sequence: CASSYGTSSTEAFF. In DNA form, the CDR3 reads TGTGCCAGCAGCTATGGGACATCGAGCACTGAAGCTTTCTTT.

This clonotype was seen only a few times. The genes are TRBV12-3 or TRBV12-4 and TRBJ2-1; 8 nucleotides match TRBD1. V gave up 5 bases and J gave up 8 bases; unmatched junction bases: 8. The CDR3 covers 14 residues. CDR3 residues: CASSLRQGIDEQFF. The CDR3 region has the DNA TGTGCCAGCAGTCTACGACAGGGGATAGATGAGCAGTTCTTC.

This clonotype turned up a few times. The rearrangement joins TRBV7-2 to TRBJ2-3; the match to TRBD1 covers 9 bases. The CDR3 covers 17 residues. Germline V gene sequence: CDR1 SGHTA, CDR2 FQGNSA. The V segment lost 1 base and the J segment 2 bases; nucleotides outside the gene matches: 7. CDR3 sequence reads: CASSLVGTGYFTDTQYF. The DNA for the CDR3 is TGTGCCAGCAGCTTAGTGGGGACAGGGTACTTCACAGATACGCAGTATTTT.

This clonotype was counted only a few times. This chain uses TRBV19 with TRBJ2-7, with unresolved D. Germline V lookup: CDR1 LNHDA, CDR2 SQIVND (reference sequence). The CDR3 is 14 amino acids. Trimming took off 3 bases at V and 1 base at J, with 10 bases between the two ends. The CDR3 loop is CASSMAPWSYEQYF. As DNA, the CDR3 is TGTGCCAGTAGTATGGCCCCCTGGTCCTACGAGCAGTACTTC.

The rearrangement uses TRBV3-1 and TRBJ2-2; 8 nucleotides align to TRBD2. J was trimmed by 4 bases and V by 6 bases; bases with no gene match: 10. From germline, CDR1 is LGHDT and CDR2 YNNKEL (reference sequence). This CDR3 has 16 residues. The CDR3 loop reads CASRPVAGSGTGELFF. The CDR3 nucleotides are TGTGCCAGCAGACCCGTAGCGGGGTCGGGCACCGGGGAGCTGTTTTTT.

In this sample, this clonotype turned up a few times. The V call is TRBV20-1, the J call TRBJ2-5; D call uncertain. CDR3 length: 12 residues. V lost 3 bases, J lost 3 bases, and 8 bases lay in between. Looked up from germline, CDR1 is DFQATT and CDR2 is SNEGSKA (reference sequence). The CDR3 loop reads CSARWQKETQYF. CDR3 DNA sequence: TGCAGTGCTAGGTGGCAAAAAGAGACCCAGTACTTC.

This clonotype was detected only a few times. This chain connects TRBV5-4 to TRBJ2-5, with TRBD2 matching 8 bases. The J segment lost 4 bases and the V segment lost 5 bases, leaving 13 bases of the junction unmatched. Germline V CDR1 and CDR2: SGHNT, YYREEE (reference sequence). The CDR3 spans 16 residues. CDR3 bases: TGTGCCAGCAGTTCGAGGTCGGGGGGGGCCCTAGAGACCCAGTACTTC. Translation gives CASSSRSGGALETQYF.

The J gene is TRBJ1-1, the V gene TRBV3-1; no firm D call. This CDR3 has 16 amino acids. Looked up from germline, CDR1 is LGHDT and CDR2 is YNNKEL (reference sequence). The germline V and J ends were trimmed by 0 bases and 2 bases, with 13 bases remaining between them. CDR3 loop: CASSQEYGYDNTEAFF. As DNA, the CDR3 is TGTGCCAGCAGCCAAGAGTACGGGTACGATAACACTGAAGCTTTCTTT.

This clonotype was recorded at least ten times. This chain connects TRBV12-3 or TRBV12-4 to TRBJ2-6; D not certain. The ends were cut back, 6 bases at V and 2 bases at J, with 8 bases in the middle. CDR3 size: 14 residues. CDR3 sequence: CASSQGPGANVLTF. CDR3 DNA sequence: TGTGCCAGCAGCCAAGGACCTGGGGCCAACGTCCTGACTTTC.

CDR3 coding DNA: TGTGCCAGCAGCCCGACGACCGGGACGTATACCTACAATGAGCAGTTCTTC. Protein: CASSPTTGTYTYNEQFF. The chain uses TRBV7-6 and TRBJ2-1; D is perhaps TRBD1 or TRBD2 (5 bases each). The V and J ends lost 5 bases and 2 bases respectively, with 19 bases between them. Germline lookup yields CDR1 SGHVS and CDR2 FNYEAQ. This CDR3 is built from 17 residues.

The genes are TRBV5-6 and TRBJ1-2, with D tentatively TRBD1 (6 bases). The CDR3 runs to 13 residues. Germline V gives CDR1 SGHDT, CDR2 YYEEEE. V shed 1 base and J shed 6 bases, with 10 bases lying between them. CDR3 residues: CASSLRTEDGYTF. The CDR3 DNA is TGTGCCAGCAGCTTGAGGACAGAGGATGGCTACACCTTC. The full variable domain, in which reference TRBV5-6 and TRBJ1-2 provide the parts outside the CDR3, is DAGVTQSPTHLIKTRGQQVTLRCSPKSGHDTVSWYQQALGQGPQFIFQYYEEEERQRGNFPDRFSGHQFPNYSSELNVNALLLGDSALYLCASSLRTEDGYTFGSGTRLTVV.

This clonotype was counted only a few times. The V gene is TRBV28, the J gene TRBJ2-7, with a possible D match to TRBD1 (5 bases). Germline values: CDR1 MDHEN, CDR2 SYDVKM. Trimming removed 5 bases at V and 2 bases at J, with 10 bases between. CDR3 length equals 13 residues. This chain's CDR3 is CASSGRDTYEQYF. CDR3 sequence (DNA): TGTGCCAGCAGTGGCAGGGATACCTACGAGCAGTACTTC.

This chain links TRBV7-2 with TRBJ2-7; a weak D match, TRBD2 (6 bases). The CDR3 consists of 14 residues. The germline gives CDR1 SGHTA, CDR2 FQGNSA. The V end lost 0 bases, the J end lost 4 bases, and 10 bases lay between the germline ends. CDR3 region: CASSLALGRYEQYF. The CDR3 DNA follows: TGTGCCAGCAGCTTAGCTCTCGGGAGATACGAGCAGTACTTC.

The chain links TRBV6-1 to TRBJ2-7; no firm D call. Trimming removed 4 bases at V and 2 bases at J, with 21 bases between. Germline assignment: CDR1 MNHNS and CDR2 SASEGT. This CDR3 contains 17 residues. For the CDR3, the DNA is TGTGCCAGCAGTGTCCACGCCCGGGCCAGCTTAGCCTACGAGCAGTACTTC. Translation gives CASSVHARASLAYEQYF.

This clonotype occurred a few times. The chain combines TRBV3-1 with TRBJ2-6; D remains ambiguous. Trimming stripped 3 bases from V and 4 bases from J, with 16 bases between. The CDR3 is made up of 17 amino acids. Germline assignment: CDR1 LGHDT and CDR2 YNNKEL (reference sequence). The DNA for the CDR3 is TGTGCCAGCAGCCATTATAGACGGGTCTCCGGGGCCAACGTCCTGACTTTC. Encoded protein: CASSHYRRVSGANVLTF.